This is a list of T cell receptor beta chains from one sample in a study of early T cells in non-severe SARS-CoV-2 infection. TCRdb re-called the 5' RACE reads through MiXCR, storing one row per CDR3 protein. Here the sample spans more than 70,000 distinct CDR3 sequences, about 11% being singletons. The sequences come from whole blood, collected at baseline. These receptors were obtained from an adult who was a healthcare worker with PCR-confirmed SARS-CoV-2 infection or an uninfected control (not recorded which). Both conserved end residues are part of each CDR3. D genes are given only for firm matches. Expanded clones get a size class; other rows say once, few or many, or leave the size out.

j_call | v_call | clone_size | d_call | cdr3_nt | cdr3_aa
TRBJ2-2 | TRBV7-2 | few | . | TGTGCCAGCAGCTTACTCGGGGAGACCGGGGAGCTGTTTTTT | CASSLLGETGELFF
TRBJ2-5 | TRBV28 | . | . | TGTGCCAGCAGTAGTCGTCCCCTGCCAGAGACCCAGTACTTC | CASSSRPLPETQYF
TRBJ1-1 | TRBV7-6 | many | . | TGTGCCAGCAGCTTAGGGCAGAAGAGCACTGAAGCTTTCTTT | CASSLGQKSTEAFF
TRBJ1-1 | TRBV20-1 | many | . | TGCAGTGCTAGTGTAGGAAGTTGGGGCACTGAAGCTTTCTTT | CSASVGSWGTEAFF
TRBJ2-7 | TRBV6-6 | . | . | TGTGCCAGCAGTCAGGGCTCCTACGAGCAGTACTTC | CASSQGSYEQYF
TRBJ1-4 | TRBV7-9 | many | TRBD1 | TGTGCCAGCAGCACCCGGGACAGGGGGCTTGAAAAACTGTTTTTT | CASSTRDRGLEKLFF
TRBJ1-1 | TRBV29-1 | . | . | TGCAGCGCCGGAGACAGGAACACTGAAGCTTTCTTT | CSAGDRNTEAFF
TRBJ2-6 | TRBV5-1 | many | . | TGCGCCACCTCACTGAACTCTGGGGCCAACGTCCTGACTTTC | CATSLNSGANVLTF
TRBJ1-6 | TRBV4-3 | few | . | TGCGCCAGCAGCCAAGGGACTATTCAAGGTTCACCCCTCCACTTT | CASSQGTIQGSPLHF
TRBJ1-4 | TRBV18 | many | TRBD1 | TGTGCCAGCTCACCGTTCCTCGGGACAGGGAATGAAAAACTGTTTTTT | CASSPFLGTGNEKLFF